The following is a T cell receptor (beta chain) sequence with its context. As yet, its antigen is unknown. The germline V gene encodes CDR1 DFQATT and CDR2 SNEGSKA (reference sequence). The CDR3 length is 11 residues. The germline V and J ends were trimmed by 4 bases and 5 bases, with 8 bases remaining between them. Primers: 60 Vbeta forward and 13 Jbeta reverse. The protocol was immunoSEQ multiplex PCR, while the TCRdb copy is restricted to in-frame clones and leaves out a portion. The sample holds about 120,000 clones; just under 75% are singletons and the top ten take just over 2%. This entry belongs to a study of cytomegalovirus exposure and HLA in healthy donors. The study, taken as a whole, reports: With DRB1 most and HLA-C fewest, TCR association rates differed between HLA loci in a later analysis. An analysis done earlier found most TCR beta V segments productive about 90% or about 30% of the time.

The rearrangement joins TRBV20-1 to TRBJ1-2; TRBD1 might be the D (5 bases). The clonotype originates from a human donor in good health. Sequenced sample: PBMCs. In DNA, the CDR3 is TGCAGTGCTAAACGGGGGTATGGCTACACCTTC. Protein product: CSAKRGYGYTF.